A single T cell receptor (beta chain) is shown here with its context. Its antigen is not identified. Several immunoSEQ 96-well plates shared each subset's DNA, each plate a replicate. Using immunoSEQ multiplex PCR, the repertoire was profiled, and TCRdb retains in-frame clones only, with some absent. Among roughly 1 million clones listed, under 80% were seen once. The sample comes from a study of shared clonotypes between healthy human individuals. Study results and caveats: Clonotypes that were shared across a few donors made up around 5% of naive CD4 clonotypes.

The specimen was memory CD4+ T cells sorted from blood. Subset reported: CD45RA-negative fraction. The origin of this receptor is a man between 18 and 35 years old in good health.

CDR3 loop: CASSRGKDRGYGYTF. CDR3 sequence (DNA): TGTGCCAGCAGCCGAGGGAAGGACAGGGGCTATGGCTACACCTTC. This rearrangement joins TRBV6-5 to TRBJ1-2; 9 bases align to TRBD1. This CDR3 comprises 15 residues. Trimming removed 6 bases from V and 4 bases from J; junction bases left unmatched: 9. Per the germline V gene, CDR1 is MNHEY and CDR2 is SVGAGI.